Listed below are T cell receptor beta chains from one sample, sequenced in a study of blood T cell repertoires in COVID-19. The data were produced by immunoSEQ multiplex PCR, yet TCRdb's version contains in-frame clones alone and is incomplete. This table holds approximately 280,000 clones, 89% found once. The source material was peripheral blood. These receptors all stem from a woman aged 60-75 years with acute or convalescent COVID-19. Both conserved end residues are part of each CDR3.

CDR3,length,V,J
CASSTRQGSYEQYF,14,TRBV5-1,TRBJ2-7
CASRRTGHNSPLHF,14,TRBV6-5,TRBJ1-6
CASSFGGAMPQHF,13,TRBV11-2,TRBJ1-5
CASSRSRGEKLFF,13,TRBV12-3/TRBV12-4,TRBJ1-4
CASSPPMGAGEKLFF,15,TRBV18,TRBJ1-4
CASSRGQSEAFF,12,TRBV7-9,TRBJ1-1
CASRGQPGSADTQYF,15,TRBV5-1,TRBJ2-3
CASSLAGGRGQETQYF,16,TRBV19,TRBJ2-5
CASSQDLSPLHF,12,TRBV3-1/TRBV3-2,TRBJ1-6
CASSVGDEQYF,11,TRBV9,TRBJ2-7
CASSPPTSGRGTYEQYF,17,TRBV18,TRBJ2-7
CASSLFQGARSIGYTF,16,TRBV3-1/TRBV3-2,TRBJ1-2
CASSQSPGPLTEAFF,15,TRBV4-3,TRBJ1-1
CATSRGGYNYGYTF,14,TRBV15,TRBJ1-2
CASSAEGAPGNTIYF,15,TRBV9,TRBJ1-3
CASSSPRNEQFF,12,TRBV27,TRBJ2-1
CASSIRLAGQETQYF,15,TRBV7-9,TRBJ2-5
CASSQVTLGGYTF,13,TRBV3-1/TRBV3-2,TRBJ1-2
CASSYLTGREQYF,13,TRBV6-6,TRBJ2-7
CARAGYSNQPQHF,13,TRBV4-3,TRBJ1-5
CASGTGSTDTQYF,13,TRBV2,TRBJ2-3
CASSLSLRQGDEAFF,15,TRBV5-1,TRBJ1-1
CASSLGQSNQPQHF,14,TRBV5-6,TRBJ1-5
CASSLGGGTEAFF,13,TRBV5-1,TRBJ1-1